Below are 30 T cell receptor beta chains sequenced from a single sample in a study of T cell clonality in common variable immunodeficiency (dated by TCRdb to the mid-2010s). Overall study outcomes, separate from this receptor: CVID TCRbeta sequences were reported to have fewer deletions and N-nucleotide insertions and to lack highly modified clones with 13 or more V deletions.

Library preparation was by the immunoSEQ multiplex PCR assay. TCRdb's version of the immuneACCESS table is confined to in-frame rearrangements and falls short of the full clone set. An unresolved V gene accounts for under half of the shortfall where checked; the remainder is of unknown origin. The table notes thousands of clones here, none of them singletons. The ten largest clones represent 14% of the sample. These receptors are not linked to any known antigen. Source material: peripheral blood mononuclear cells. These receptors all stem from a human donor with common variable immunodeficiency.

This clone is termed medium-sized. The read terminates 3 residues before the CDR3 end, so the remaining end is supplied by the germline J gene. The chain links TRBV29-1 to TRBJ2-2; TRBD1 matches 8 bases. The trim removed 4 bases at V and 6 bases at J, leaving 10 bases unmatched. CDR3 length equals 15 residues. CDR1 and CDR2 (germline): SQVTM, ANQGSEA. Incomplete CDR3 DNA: TGCAGCGTTGTACTGGACAGGGATATTGCCGGGGAG. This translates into CSVVLDRDIAGE. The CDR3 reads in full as CSVVLDRDIAGELFF.

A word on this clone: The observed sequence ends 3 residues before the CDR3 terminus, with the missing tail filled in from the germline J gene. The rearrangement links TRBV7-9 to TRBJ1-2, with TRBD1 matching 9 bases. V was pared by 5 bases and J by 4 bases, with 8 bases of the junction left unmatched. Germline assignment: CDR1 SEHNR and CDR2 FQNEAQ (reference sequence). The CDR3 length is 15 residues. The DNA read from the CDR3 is TGTGCCAGCAGCATTACAGGGGGCGCGAGCTATGGC. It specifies CASSITGGASYG. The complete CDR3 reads CASSITGGASYGYTF.

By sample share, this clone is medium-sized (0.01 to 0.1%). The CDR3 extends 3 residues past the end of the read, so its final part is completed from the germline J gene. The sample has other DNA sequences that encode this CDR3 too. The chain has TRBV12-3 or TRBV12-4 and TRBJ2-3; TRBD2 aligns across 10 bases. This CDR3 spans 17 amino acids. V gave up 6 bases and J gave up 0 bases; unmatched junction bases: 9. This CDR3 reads CASSPYSGGASTDTQYF. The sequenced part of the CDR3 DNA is TGTGCCAGCAGCCCTTACAGCGGGGGGGCTAGCACAGATACG.

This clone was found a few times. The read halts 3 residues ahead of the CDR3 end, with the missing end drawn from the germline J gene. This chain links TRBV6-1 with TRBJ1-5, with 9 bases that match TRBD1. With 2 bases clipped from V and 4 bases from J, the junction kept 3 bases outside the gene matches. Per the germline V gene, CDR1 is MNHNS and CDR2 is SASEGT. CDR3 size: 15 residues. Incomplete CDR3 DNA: TGTGCCAGCAGTGAAACAGGGGGCGCAAATCAGCCC. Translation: CASSETGGANQP. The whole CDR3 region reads CASSETGGANQPQHF.

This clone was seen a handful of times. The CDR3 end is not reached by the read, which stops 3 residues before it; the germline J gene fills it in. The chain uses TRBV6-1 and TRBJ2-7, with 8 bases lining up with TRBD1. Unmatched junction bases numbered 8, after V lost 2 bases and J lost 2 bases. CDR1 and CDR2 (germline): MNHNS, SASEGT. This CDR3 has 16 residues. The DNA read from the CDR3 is TGTGCCAGCAGTGAAAGAGATGGACAGGGCACCTACGAG. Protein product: CASSERDGQGTYE. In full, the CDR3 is CASSERDGQGTYEQYF.

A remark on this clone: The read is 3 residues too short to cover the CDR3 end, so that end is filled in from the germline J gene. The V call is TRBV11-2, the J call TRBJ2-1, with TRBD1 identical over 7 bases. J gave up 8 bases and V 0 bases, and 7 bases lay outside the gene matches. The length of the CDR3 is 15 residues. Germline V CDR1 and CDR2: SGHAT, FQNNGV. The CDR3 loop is CASSLDLGQMDEQFF. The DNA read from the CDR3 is TGTGCCAGCAGCTTAGATCTGGGACAGATGGATGAG. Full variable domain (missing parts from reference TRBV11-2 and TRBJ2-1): EAGVAQSPRYKIIEKRQSVAFWCNPISGHATLYWYQQILGQGPKLLIQFQNNGVVDDSQLPKDRFSAERLKGVDSTLKIQPAKLEDSAVYLCASSLDLGQMDEQFFGPGTRLTVL.

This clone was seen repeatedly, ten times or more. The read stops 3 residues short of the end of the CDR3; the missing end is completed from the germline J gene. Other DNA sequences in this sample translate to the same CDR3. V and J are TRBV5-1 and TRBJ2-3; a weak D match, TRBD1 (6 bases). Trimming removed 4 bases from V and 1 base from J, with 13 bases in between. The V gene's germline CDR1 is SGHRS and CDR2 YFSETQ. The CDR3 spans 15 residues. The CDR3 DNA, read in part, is TGCGCCAGCAGCCTTCGGGACACTCGCACAGATACG. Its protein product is CASSLRDTRTDT. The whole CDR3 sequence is CASSLRDTRTDTQYF.

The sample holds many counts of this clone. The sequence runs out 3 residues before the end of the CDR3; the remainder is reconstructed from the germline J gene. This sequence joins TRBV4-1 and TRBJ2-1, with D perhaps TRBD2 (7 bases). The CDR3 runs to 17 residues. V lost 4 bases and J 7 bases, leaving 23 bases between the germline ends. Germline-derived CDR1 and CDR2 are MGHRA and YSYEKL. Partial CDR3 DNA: TGCGCCAGCAGCCGGGAGGGAAGGACAGTCACTGGGAATGAG. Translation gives CASSREGRTVTGNE. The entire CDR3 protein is CASSREGRTVTGNEQFF.

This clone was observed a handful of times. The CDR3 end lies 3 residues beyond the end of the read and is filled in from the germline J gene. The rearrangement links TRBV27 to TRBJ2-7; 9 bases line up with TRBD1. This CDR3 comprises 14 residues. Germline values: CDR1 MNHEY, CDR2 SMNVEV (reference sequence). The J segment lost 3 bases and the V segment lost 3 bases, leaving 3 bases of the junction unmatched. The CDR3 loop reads CASSLLTGGYEQYF. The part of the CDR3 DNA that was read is TGTGCCAGCAGTTTGCTGACAGGGGGCTACGAG.

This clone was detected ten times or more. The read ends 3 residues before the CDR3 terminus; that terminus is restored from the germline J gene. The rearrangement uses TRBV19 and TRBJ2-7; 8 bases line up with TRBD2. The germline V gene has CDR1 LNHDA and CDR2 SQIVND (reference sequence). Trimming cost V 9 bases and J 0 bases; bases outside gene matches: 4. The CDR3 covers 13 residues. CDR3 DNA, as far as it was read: TGTGCCAGACTAGCGGACTTCTCCTACGAG. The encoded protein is CARLADFSYE. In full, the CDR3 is CARLADFSYEQYF.

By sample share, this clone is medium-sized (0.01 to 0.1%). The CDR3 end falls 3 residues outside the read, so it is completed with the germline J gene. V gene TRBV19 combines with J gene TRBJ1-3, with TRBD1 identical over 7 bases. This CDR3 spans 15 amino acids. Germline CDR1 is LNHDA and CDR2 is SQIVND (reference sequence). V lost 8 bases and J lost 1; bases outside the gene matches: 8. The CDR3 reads CASWAQGRSGNTIYF. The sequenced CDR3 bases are TGTGCCAGTTGGGCACAGGGGCGATCTGGAAACACC.

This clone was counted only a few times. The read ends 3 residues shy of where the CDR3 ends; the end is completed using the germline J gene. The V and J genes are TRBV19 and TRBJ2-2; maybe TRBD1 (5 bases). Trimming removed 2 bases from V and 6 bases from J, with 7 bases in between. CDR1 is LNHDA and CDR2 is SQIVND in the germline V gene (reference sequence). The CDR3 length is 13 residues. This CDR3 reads CASSITTAGELFF. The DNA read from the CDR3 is TGTGCCAGTAGTATAACGACAGCCGGGGAG. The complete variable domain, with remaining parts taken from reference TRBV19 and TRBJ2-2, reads DGGITQSPKYLFRKEGQNVTLSCEQNLNHDAMYWYRQDPGQGLRLIYYSQIVNDFQKGDIAEGYSVSREKKESFPLTVTSAQKNPTAFYLCASSITTAGELFFGEGSRLTVL.

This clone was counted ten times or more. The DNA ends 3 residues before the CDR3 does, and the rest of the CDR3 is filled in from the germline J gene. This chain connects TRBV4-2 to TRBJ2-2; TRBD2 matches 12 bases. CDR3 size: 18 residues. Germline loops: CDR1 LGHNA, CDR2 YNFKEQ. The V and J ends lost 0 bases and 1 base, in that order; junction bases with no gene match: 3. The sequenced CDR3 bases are TGTGCCAGCAGCCAAGAACTAGCGGGGGGTGGGAACACCGGGGAG. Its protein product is CASSQELAGGGNTGE. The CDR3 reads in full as CASSQELAGGGNTGELFF.

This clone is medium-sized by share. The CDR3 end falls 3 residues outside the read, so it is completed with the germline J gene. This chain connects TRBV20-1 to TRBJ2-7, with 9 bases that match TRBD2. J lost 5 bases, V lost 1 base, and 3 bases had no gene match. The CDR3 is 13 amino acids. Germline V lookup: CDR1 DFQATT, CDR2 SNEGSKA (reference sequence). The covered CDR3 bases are TGCAGTGCTAGAGGGGGACTAGCCAACGAG. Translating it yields CSARGGLANE. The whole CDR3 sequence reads CSARGGLANEQYF.

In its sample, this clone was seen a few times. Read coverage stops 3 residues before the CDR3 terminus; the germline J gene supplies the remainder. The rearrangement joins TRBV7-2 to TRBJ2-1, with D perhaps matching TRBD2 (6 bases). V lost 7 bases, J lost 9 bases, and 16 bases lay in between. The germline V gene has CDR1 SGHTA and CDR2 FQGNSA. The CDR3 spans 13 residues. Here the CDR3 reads CASTTRGVGEQFF. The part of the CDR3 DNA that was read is TGTGCCAGCACCACGCGGGGCGTAGGTGAG.

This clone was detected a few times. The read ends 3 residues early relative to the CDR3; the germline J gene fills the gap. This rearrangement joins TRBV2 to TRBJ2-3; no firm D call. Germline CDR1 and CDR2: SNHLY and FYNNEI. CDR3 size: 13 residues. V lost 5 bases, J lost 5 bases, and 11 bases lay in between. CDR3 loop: CASSKNEVDTQYF. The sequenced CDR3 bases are TGTGCCAGCAGTAAAAACGAGGTAGATACG.

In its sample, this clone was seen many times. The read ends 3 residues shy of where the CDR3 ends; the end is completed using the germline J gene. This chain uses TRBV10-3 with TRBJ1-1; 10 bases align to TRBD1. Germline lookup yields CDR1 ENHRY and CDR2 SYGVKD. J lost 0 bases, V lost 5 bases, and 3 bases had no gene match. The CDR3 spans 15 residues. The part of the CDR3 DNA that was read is TGTGCCATCAGTCGACAGGGGGCGCTGAACACTGAA. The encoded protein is CAISRQGALNTE. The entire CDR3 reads CAISRQGALNTEAFF.

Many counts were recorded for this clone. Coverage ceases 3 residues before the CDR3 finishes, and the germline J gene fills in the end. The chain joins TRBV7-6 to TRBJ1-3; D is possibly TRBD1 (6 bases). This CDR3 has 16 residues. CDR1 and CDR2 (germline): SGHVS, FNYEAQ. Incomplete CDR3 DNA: TGTGCCAGCAGCTTAGCCACTAGCGGGGGCCCGCTGACG. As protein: CASSLATSGGPLT. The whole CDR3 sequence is CASSLATSGGPLTIYF.

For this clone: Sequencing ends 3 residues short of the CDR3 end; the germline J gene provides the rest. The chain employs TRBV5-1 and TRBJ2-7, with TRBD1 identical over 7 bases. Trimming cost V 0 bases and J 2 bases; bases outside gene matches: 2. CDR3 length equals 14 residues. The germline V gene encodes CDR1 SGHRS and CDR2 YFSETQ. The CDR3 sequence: CASSLGQGPYEQYF. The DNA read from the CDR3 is TGCGCCAGCAGCTTGGGACAGGGTCCCTACGAG.

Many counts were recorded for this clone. CDR3 amino acids: CASSYRKNTEAFF. The DNA read from the CDR3 is TGTGCCAGCAGCTACAGGAAGAACACTGAA. The chain recombines TRBV7-2 with TRBJ1-1; the D gene is possibly TRBD1 (5 bases). Sequencing ends 3 residues short of the CDR3 end; the germline J gene provides the rest. Germline V gene data show CDR1 as SGHTA and CDR2 as FQGNSA. V was clipped by 4 bases and J by 1 base, with 7 bases between them. The CDR3 runs to 13 residues.

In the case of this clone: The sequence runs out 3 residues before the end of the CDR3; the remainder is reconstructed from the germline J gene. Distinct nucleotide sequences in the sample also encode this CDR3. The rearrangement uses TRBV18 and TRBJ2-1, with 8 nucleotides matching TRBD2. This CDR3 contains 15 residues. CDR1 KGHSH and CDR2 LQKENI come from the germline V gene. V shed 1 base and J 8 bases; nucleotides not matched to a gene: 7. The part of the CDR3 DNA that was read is TGTGCCAGCTCACCACTCTTTCTAGCGGGTTATGAG. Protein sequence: CASSPLFLAGYE. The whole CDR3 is CASSPLFLAGYEQFF.

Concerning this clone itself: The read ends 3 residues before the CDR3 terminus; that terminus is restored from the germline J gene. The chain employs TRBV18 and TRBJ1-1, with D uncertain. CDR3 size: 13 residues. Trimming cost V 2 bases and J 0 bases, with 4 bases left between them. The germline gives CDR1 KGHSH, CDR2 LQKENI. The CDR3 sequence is CASSPAVNTEAFF. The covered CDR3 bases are TGTGCCAGCTCACCAGCGGTGAACACTGAA.

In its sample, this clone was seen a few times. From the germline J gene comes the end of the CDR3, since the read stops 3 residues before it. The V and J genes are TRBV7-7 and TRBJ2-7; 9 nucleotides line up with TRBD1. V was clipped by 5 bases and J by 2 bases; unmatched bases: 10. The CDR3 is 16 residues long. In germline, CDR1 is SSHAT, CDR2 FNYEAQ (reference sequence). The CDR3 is CASSRGRGQGPYEQYF. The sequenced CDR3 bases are TGTGCCAGCAGCCGTGGTAGAGGACAGGGGCCCTACGAG.

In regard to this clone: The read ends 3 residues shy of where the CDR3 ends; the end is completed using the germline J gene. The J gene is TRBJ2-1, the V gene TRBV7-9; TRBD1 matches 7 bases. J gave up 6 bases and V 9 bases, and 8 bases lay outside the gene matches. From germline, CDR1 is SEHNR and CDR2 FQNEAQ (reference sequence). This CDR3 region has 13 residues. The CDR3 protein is CASRETGFNEQFF. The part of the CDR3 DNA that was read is TGTGCCAGTAGAGAGACAGGGTTCAATGAG.

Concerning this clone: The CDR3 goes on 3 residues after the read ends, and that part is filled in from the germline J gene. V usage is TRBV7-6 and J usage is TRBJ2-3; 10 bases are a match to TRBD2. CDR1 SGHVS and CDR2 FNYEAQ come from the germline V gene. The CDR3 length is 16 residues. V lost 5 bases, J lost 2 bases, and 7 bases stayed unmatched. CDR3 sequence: CASSPLAGVNTDTQYF. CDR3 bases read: TGTGCCAGCAGCCCCCTAGCGGGAGTGAACACAGATACG.

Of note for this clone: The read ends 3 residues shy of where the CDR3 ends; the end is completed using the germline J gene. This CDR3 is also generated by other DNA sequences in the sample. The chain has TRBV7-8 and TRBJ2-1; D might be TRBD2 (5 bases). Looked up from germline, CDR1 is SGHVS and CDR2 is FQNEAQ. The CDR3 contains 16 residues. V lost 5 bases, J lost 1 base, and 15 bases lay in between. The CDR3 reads CASSRGRVISYNEQFF. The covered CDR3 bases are TGTGCCAGCAGCCGTGGGCGGGTGATTTCCTACAATGAG. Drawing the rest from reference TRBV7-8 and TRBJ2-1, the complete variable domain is GAGVSQSPRYKVAKRGQDVALRCDPISGHVSLFWYQQALGQGPEFLTYFQNEAQLDKSGLPSDRFFAERPEGSVSTLKIQRTQQEDSAVYLCASSRGRVISYNEQFFGPGTRLTVL.

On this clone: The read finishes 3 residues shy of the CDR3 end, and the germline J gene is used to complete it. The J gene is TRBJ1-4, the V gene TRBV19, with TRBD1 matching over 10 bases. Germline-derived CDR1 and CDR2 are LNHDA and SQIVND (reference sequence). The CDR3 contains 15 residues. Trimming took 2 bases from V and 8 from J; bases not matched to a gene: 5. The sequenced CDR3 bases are TGTGCCAGTAGTATAAGACAGGGGGCGAAGGAAAAA. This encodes CASSIRQGAKEK. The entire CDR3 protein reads CASSIRQGAKEKLFF.

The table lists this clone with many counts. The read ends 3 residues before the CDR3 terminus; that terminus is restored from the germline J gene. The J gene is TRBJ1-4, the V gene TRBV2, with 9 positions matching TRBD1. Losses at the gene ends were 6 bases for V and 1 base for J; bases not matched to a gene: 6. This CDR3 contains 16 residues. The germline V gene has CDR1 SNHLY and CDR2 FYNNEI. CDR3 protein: CASSRDRVETNEKLFF. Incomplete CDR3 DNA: TGTGCCAGCAGCCGGGACAGGGTGGAAACTAATGAAAAA.

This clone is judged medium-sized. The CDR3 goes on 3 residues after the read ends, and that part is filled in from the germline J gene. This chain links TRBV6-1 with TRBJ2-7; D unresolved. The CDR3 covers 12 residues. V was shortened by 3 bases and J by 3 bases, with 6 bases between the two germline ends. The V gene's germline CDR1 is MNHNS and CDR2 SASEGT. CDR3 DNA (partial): TGTGCCAGCAGTGATTCGGGCTACGAG. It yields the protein CASSDSGYE. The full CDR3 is CASSDSGYEQYF.

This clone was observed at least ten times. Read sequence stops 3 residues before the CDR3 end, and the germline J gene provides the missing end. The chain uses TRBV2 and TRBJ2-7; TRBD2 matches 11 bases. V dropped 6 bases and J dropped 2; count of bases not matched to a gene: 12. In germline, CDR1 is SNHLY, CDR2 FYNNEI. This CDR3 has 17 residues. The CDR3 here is CASRTEGGLAETYEQYF. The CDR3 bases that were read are TGTGCCAGCAGGACCGAGGGGGGACTAGCGGAAACCTACGAG.